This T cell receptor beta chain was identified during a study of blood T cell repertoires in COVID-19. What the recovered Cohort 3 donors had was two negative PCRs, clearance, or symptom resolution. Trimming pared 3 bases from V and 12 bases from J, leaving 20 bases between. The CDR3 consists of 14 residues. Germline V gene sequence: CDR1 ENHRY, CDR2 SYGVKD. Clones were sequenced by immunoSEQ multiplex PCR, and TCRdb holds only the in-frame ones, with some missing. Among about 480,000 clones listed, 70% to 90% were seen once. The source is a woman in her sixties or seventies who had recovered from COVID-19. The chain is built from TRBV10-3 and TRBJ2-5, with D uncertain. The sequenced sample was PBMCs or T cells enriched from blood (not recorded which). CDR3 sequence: CAISDPLKGPEEYF. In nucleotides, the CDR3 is TGTGCCATCAGTGACCCGCTAAAAGGCCCCGAGGAGTACTTC.